These 15 T cell receptor beta chains came from one sample sequenced in a study of spatial heterogeneity in lung cancer. Time point here: blood at routine non-recurrence follow-up after resection. TCRdb fed the 5' RACE reads into MiXCR, producing one record per CDR3 protein. The sample lists roughly 120,000 distinct CDR3 sequences; 11% were seen once. Sequenced here: PBMCs, sampled at follow-up. Receptor source: a female donor with early-stage non-small cell lung cancer.

This clonotype was recorded at least ten times. V and J are TRBV28 and TRBJ1-1, with D tentatively TRBD1 (5 bases). The CDR3 runs to 14 residues. Germline V CDR1 and CDR2: MDHEN, SYDVKM. Trimming stripped 7 bases from V and 0 bases from J, with 12 bases between. The CDR3 loop reads CASNGAGMNTEAFF. CDR3 in DNA: TGTGCCAGCAATGGGGCGGGGATGAACACTGAAGCTTTCTTT. Combining the CDR3 with reference TRBV28 and TRBJ1-1 gives the whole variable domain DVKVTQSSRYLVKRTGEKVFLECVQDMDHENMFWYRQDPGLGLRLIYFSYDVKMKEKGDIPEGYSVSREKKERFSLILESASTNQTSMYLCASNGAGMNTEAFFGQGTRLTVV.

The genes are TRBV20-1 and TRBJ2-1; 14 nucleotides align to TRBD2. The V gene's germline CDR1 is DFQATT and CDR2 SNEGSKA (reference sequence). This CDR3 region has 16 residues. V lost 0 bases and J lost 3; bases outside the gene matches: 1. The DNA of the CDR3 is TGCAGTGCTAGAGAGGGGACTAGCGGGGGCTACAATGAGCAGTTCTTC. This encodes CSAREGTSGGYNEQFF.

The rearrangement uses TRBV27 and TRBJ2-7; 7 bases line up with TRBD2. CDR1 and CDR2 from the germline V gene are MNHEY and SMNVEV (reference sequence). CDR3 length: 13 residues. Trimming removed 5 bases from V and 0 bases from J; junction bases left unmatched: 1. The CDR3 region is CASSREGSYEQYF. The CDR3 DNA follows: TGTGCCAGCAGTAGGGAGGGCTCCTACGAGCAGTACTTC.

Many counts were recorded for this clonotype. V usage is TRBV28 and J usage is TRBJ2-1; 7 nucleotides line up with TRBD1. There are 14 residues in the CDR3. CDR1 is MDHEN and CDR2 is SYDVKM in the germline V gene. After removal of 6 bases from V and 10 bases from J, the junction contained 12 bases not matched to a gene. The CDR3 bases are TGTGCCAGCAGGCCGGGACAGACAATGATGGAGCAGTTCTTC. Amino acid sequence: CASRPGQTMMEQFF.

This clonotype was picked up a small number of times. V and J are TRBV10-2 and TRBJ2-6, with 7 bases fitting TRBD1. This CDR3 comprises 16 residues. J was trimmed by 0 bases and V by 6 bases; bases with no gene match: 5. In germline, CDR1 is WSHSY, CDR2 SAAADI. CDR3 residues: CASRRGQNSGANVLTF. As DNA, the CDR3 is TGCGCCAGCAGGAGGGGACAGAACTCTGGGGCCAACGTCCTGACTTTC.

This chain uses TRBV6-6 with TRBJ2-2, with 7 bases fitting TRBD1. The junction had 6 bases not matched to a gene; V was cut back by 2 bases and J by 9 bases. CDR1 and CDR2 from the germline V gene are MNHNY and SVGAGI (reference sequence). This CDR3 is built from 14 residues. The CDR3 loop reads CASSYGTEPRELFF. The CDR3 bases are TGTGCCAGCAGTTACGGGACAGAGCCCCGGGAGCTGTTTTTT.

The chain recombines TRBV27 with TRBJ1-3, with D hard to call. The CDR3 loop spans 16 amino acids. Germline values: CDR1 MNHEY, CDR2 SMNVEV (reference sequence). V dropped 6 bases and J dropped 1 base, with 16 bases sitting between them. The chain's CDR3 is CASSPFGVRSGNTIYF. CDR3 DNA sequence: TGTGCCAGCAGCCCCTTCGGGGTCCGGTCTGGAAACACCATATATTTT.

The gene calls are TRBV20-1 and TRBJ1-6; D perhaps matches TRBD1 (5 bases). The CDR3 totals 15 residues. Germline CDR1 is DFQATT and CDR2 is SNEGSKA (reference sequence). V was clipped by 3 bases and J by 6 bases, with 15 bases between them. The CDR3 region is CSASHGAKGNSPLHF. The CDR3, as DNA: TGCAGTGCTAGTCACGGGGCGAAGGGTAATTCACCCCTCCACTTT.

This sequence joins TRBV12-5 and TRBJ2-3; D ambiguous. Trimming left V 2 bases short and J 6 bases short, with 3 bases between. Germline V CDR1 and CDR2: LGHNT, FRNRAP. The CDR3 runs to 11 residues. The CDR3 is CASGLSDTQYF. The CDR3, as DNA: TGTGCTAGTGGTTTGTCCGATACGCAGTATTTT.

V is TRBV14 and J is TRBJ2-1; D is unclear. Trimming took 2 bases from V and 0 from J, leaving 8 bases between them. Germline V gene sequence: CDR1 SGHDN, CDR2 FVKESK. The CDR3 spans 15 residues. CDR3 in amino acids: CASSQLALSYNEQFF. CDR3 nucleotides: TGTGCCAGCAGCCAACTTGCCCTCTCCTACAATGAGCAGTTCTTC. Full variable domain (outside the CDR3, taken from reference TRBV14 and TRBJ2-1): EAGVTQFPSHSVIEKGQTVTLRCDPISGHDNLYWYRRVMGKEIKFLLHFVKESKQDESGMPNNRFLAERTGGTYSTLKVQPAELEDSGVYFCASSQLALSYNEQFFGPGTRLTVL.

This clonotype was seen only a few times. The chain employs TRBV5-1 and TRBJ2-5; D remains ambiguous. The V gene lost 0 bases and the J gene lost 1 base, with 16 bases spanning the gap. The CDR3 has 17 residues. Germline V gives CDR1 SGHRS, CDR2 YFSETQ. This CDR3 is CASSLGMTANGQETQYF. The CDR3 DNA follows: TGCGCCAGCAGCTTGGGGATGACTGCGAACGGCCAAGAGACCCAGTACTTC.

There are many counts of this clonotype. V gene TRBV20-1 combines with J gene TRBJ2-3, with D possibly matching TRBD2 (5 bases). The CDR3 sequence is 14 residues long. Trimming removed 1 base at V and 0 bases at J, with 8 bases between. Germline assignment: CDR1 DFQATT and CDR2 SNEGSKA (reference sequence). The CDR3 here is CSARGTSSTDTQYF. As DNA, the CDR3 is TGCAGTGCTAGAGGGACTTCTAGCACAGATACGCAGTATTTT.

V is TRBV6-5 and J is TRBJ2-5; the match to TRBD1 covers 7 bases. Germline lookup yields CDR1 MNHEY and CDR2 SVGAGI. V was clipped by 7 bases and J by 2 bases; unmatched bases: 1. This CDR3 spans 12 amino acids. The CDR3, as DNA: TGTGCCAGCACGGGACAGCAAGAGACCCAGTACTTC. The encoded protein is CASTGQQETQYF.

This clonotype appeared many times. V is TRBV7-2 and J is TRBJ1-5; possible D gene TRBD1, 6 bases. CDR3 length: 15 amino acids. Germline V gene lookup returns CDR1 SGHTA and CDR2 FQGNSA. Trimming removed 1 base at V and 4 bases at J, with 11 bases between. DNA of the CDR3: TGTGCCAGCAGCTTAGTAGGAAGGGGGAATCAGCCCCAGCATTTT. It translates to CASSLVGRGNQPQHF. Complete variable domain (other parts from reference TRBV7-2 and TRBJ1-5): GAGVSQSPSNKVTEKGKDVELRCDPISGHTALYWYRQSLGQGLEFLIYFQGNSAPDKSGLPSDRFSAERTGGSVSTLTIQRTQQEDSAVYLCASSLVGRGNQPQHFGDGTRLSIL.

This clonotype was found many times. This chain joins TRBV20-1 and TRBJ2-3; 7 nucleotides line up with TRBD1. The CDR3 sequence is 12 residues long. The germline CDR1 and CDR2 sequences are DFQATT and SNEGSKA (reference sequence). Trimming took 5 bases from V and 4 from J; bases not matched to a gene: 3. CDR3 DNA sequence: TGCAGTGCTCGGCAGGGGGCAGATACGCAGTATTTT. This gives the protein CSARQGADTQYF.